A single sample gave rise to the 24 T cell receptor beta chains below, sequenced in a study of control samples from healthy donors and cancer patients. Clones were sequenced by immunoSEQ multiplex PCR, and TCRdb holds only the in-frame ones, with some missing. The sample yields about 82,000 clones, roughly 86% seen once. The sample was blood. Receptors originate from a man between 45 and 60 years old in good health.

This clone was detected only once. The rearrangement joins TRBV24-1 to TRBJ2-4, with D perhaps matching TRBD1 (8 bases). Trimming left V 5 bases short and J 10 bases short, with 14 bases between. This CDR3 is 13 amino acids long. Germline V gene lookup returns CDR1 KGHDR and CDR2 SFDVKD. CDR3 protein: CATSGTGGGIQYF. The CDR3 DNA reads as TGTGCCACCAGTGGTACAGGGGGGGGGATTCAGTACTTC.

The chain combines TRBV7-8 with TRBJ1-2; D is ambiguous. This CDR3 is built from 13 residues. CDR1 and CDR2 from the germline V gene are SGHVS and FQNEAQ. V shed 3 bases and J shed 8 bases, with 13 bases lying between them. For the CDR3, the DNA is TGTGCCAGCAGCTTGGACTTCCAGGCGGGCTACACCTTC. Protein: CASSLDFQAGYTF.

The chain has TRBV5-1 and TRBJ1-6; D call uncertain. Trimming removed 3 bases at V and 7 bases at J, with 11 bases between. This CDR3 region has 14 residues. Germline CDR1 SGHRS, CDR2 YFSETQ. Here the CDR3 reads CASSSQVPNSPLHF. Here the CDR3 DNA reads TGCGCCAGCAGCTCTCAGGTACCAAATTCACCCCTCCACTTT.

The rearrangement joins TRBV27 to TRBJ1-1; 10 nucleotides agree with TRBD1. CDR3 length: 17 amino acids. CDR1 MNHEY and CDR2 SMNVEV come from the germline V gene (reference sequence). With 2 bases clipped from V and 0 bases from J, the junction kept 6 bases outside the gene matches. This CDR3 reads CASSLLTGGEVNTEAFF. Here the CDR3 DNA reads TGTGCCAGCAGTTTACTGACAGGGGGCGAGGTGAACACTGAAGCTTTCTTT.

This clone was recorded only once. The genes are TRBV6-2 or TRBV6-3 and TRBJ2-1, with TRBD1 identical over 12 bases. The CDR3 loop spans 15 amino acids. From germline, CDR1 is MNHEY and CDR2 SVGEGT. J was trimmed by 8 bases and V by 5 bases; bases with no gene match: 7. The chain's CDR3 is CASSAAGQGADEQFF. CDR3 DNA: TGTGCCAGCAGTGCGGCGGGACAGGGGGCCGATGAGCAGTTCTTC.

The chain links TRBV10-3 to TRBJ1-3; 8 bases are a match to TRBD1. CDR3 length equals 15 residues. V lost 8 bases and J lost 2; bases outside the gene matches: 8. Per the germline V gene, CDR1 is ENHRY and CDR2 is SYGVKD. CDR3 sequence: CAISGQAFAGNTIYF. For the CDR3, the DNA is TGTGCCATCTCGGGACAGGCGTTCGCTGGAAACACCATATATTTT.

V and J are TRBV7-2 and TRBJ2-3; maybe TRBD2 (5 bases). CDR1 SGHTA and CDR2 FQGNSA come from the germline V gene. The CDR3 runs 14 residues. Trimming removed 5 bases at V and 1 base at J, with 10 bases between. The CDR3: CASSPRAGTDTQYF. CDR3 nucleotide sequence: TGTGCCAGCAGCCCTCGAGCGGGCACAGATACGCAGTATTTT.

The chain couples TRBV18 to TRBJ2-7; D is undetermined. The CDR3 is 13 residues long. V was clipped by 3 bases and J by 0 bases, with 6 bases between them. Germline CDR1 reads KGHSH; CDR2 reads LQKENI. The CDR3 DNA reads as TGTGCCAGCTCACCGTCGAGCTCCTACGAGCAGTACGTC. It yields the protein CASSPSSSYEQYV.

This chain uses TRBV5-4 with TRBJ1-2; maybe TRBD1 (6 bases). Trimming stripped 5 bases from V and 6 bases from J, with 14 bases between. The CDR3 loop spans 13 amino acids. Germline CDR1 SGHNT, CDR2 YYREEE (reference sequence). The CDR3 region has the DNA TGTGCCAGCAGGGCGACAGGTTTAGATGGCTACACCTTC. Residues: CASRATGLDGYTF.

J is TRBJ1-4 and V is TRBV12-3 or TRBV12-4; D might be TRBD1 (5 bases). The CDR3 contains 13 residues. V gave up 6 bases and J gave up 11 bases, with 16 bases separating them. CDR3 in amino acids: CASSVVRDEKLFF. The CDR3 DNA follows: TGTGCCAGCAGCGTAGTACGGGACGAGAAACTGTTTTTT.

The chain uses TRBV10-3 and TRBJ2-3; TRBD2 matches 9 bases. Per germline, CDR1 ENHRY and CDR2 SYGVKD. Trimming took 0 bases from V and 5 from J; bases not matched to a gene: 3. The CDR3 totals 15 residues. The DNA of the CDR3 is TGTGCCATCAGTGAGTCGAGCGGGGGGCGAGATACGCAGTATTTT. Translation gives CAISESSGGRDTQYF.

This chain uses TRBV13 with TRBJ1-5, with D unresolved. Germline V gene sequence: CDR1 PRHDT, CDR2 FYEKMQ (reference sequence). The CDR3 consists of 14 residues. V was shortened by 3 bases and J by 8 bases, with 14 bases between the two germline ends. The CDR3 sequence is CASSLSGGGEPQHF. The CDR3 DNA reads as TGTGCCAGCAGCTTGTCTGGCGGTGGCGAGCCCCAGCATTTT.

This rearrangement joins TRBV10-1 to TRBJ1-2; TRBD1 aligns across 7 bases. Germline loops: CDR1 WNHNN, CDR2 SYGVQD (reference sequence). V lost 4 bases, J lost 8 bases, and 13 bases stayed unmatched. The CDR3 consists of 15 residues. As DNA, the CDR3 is TGCGCCAGCAGTGGCCGTCAGGGTGACAGGGACGGCTACACCTTC. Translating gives CASSGRQGDRDGYTF.

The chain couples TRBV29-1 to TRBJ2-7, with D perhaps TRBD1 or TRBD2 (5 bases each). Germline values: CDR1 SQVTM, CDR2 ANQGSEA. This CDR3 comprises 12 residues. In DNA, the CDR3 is TGCGGGGCCGGGACGGCATCCTACGAGCAGTACTTC. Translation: CGAGTASYEQYF.

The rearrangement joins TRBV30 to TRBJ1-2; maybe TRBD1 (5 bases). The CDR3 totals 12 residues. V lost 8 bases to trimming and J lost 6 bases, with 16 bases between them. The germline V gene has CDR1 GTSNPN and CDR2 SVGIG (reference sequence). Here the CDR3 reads CAGRGGENGYTF. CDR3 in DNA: TGTGCCGGGCGGGGAGGGGAGAATGGCTACACCTTC.

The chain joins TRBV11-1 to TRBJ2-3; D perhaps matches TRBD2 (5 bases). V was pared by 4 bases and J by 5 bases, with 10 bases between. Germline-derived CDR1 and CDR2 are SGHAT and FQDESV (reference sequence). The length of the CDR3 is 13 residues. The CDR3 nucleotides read TGTGCCAGCAGCTACCTTCGGGGAGATACGCAGTATTTT. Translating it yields CASSYLRGDTQYF.

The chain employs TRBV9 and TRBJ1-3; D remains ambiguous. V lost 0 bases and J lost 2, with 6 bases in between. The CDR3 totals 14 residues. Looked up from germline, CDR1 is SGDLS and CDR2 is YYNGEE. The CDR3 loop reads CASSVGGTGNTIYF. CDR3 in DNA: TGTGCCAGCAGCGTAGGGGGTACTGGAAACACCATATATTTT.

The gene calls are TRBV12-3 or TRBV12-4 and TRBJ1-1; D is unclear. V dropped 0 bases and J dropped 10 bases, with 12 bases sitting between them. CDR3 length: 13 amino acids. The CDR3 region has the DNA TGTGCCAGCAGTTTAGCGTCGTCTGGGAGAGCTTTCTTT. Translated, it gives CASSLASSGRAFF.

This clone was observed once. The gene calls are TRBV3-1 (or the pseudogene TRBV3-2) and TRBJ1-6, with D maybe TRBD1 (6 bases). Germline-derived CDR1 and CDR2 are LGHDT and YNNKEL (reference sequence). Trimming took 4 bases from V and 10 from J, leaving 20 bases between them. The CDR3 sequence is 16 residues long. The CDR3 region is CASSPSDRRSSSPLHF. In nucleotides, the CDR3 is TGTGCCAGCAGCCCTTCCGACAGGCGATCGTCCTCACCCCTCCACTTT.

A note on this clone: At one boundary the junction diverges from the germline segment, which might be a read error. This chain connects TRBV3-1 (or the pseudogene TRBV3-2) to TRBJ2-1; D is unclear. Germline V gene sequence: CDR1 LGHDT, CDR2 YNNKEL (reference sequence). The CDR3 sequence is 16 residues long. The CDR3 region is CASSQTKGCFYSEQFF. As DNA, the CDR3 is TGTGCCAGCAGCCAAACAAAAGGGTGCTTTTACAGTGAGCAGTTCTTC.

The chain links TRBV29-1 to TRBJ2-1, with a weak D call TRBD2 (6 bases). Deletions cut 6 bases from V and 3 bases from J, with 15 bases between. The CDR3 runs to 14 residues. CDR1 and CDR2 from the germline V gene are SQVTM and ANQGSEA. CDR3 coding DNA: TGCAGCGTGGCAGGAGGGGCTGTCTACAATGAGCAGTTCTTC. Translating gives CSVAGGAVYNEQFF.

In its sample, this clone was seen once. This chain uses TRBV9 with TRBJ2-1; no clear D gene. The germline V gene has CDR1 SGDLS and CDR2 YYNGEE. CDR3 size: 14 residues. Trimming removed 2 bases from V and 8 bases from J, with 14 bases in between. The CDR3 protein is CASSVLQNFDEQFF. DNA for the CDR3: TGTGCCAGCAGCGTCTTACAGAATTTCGATGAGCAGTTCTTC.

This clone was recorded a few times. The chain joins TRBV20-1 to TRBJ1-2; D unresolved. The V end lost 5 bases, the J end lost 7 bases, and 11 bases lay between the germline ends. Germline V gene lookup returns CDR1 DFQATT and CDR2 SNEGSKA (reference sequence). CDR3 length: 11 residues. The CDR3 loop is CSAFGGGGYTF. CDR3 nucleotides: TGCAGTGCTTTTGGCGGAGGTGGCTACACCTTC.

In DNA form, the CDR3 reads TGTGCCAGCAGTTTACAGGGGGCAGGGGGGGAGACCCAGTACTTC. Translated, it gives CASSLQGAGGETQYF. This chain uses TRBV6-5 with TRBJ2-5; the match to TRBD1 covers 9 bases. The germline gives CDR1 MNHEY, CDR2 SVGAGI. The ends lost 4 bases at V and 5 bases at J; junction bases unmatched: 8. This CDR3 is built from 15 residues.